This T cell receptor (beta chain) was sequenced in a study of blood T cell repertoires in COVID-19 (dated by TCRdb to the early 2020s). About the study as a whole: Samples covering the acute and convalescent phases of COVID-19 were provided by collaborators in the United States, Italy and Spain. The repertoires were released in a freely available public database intended as a resource for research on the immune response to SARS-CoV-2. Where HLA class I and class II types were available, the types were taken from metadata supplied by the sample provider, not from assay-based typing. The prospective study material was composed of cDNA or gDNA derived from T cells, B-cell-depleted T cells, or PBMCs. Samples came from the ongoing ImmuneRACE study (first 160 participants) plus 1,254 subjects from 6 global collaborators. Nearly every sample came with metadata listing a de-identified subject ID, COVID-19 status, age in years and sex. The dataset comprised deeply sampled blood TCRbeta repertoires from subjects exposed to, actively infected with, or recovered from COVID-19. Points the paper makes about the study in general: Clinical and demographic metadata were provided uncurated, with the amount varying by source and participant.

TCRbeta CDR3 regions were amplified from genomic DNA by means of the immunoSEQ Assay, a bias-controlled multiplex PCR. The authors processed their data as follows. The number of nucleated cells in each sample was estimated by amplification of reference gene primers within the assay. To quantify the absolute abundance of each unique TCRbeta CDR3 rearrangement, sequence reads were collapsed and filtered. For each sample, productive Simpson clonality was calculated as the square root of Simpson's diversity index across productive rearrangements. The source is immuneACCESS, and TCRdb retained only in-frame sequences with V and J called. Part of the clones is not carried over; for the studies checked, unresolved V genes explain less than half of this, and the remainder is unexplained. Clone size and V and J calls were adopted from that table, with D and trimming inferred from the DNA. The sample table records more than 85,000 clones; over 70% of these occur just once. In total, the top ten clones hold approximately 25% of the sample.

Collaborating institutions collected whole blood in K2EDTA tubes following their own protocols. For TCRbeta analysis, collaborators shipped samples in one of three forms: frozen whole blood, isolated PBMCs, or DNA extracted from either of those sample types. This clone was observed a handful of times. What this receptor recognizes is not known. The input lacks base qualities; no much larger clone sits a single base away. Sequenced sample: peripheral blood. The source of this sequence is a man older than 75 with active or convalescent COVID-19.

DNA sequence: TGTGCCAGCAGCCTAAGGACAGACACTGAAGCTTTCTTT. Translated, it reads CASSLRTDTEAFF. The rearrangement joined TRBV7-2 to TRBJ1-1; TRBD1 is perhaps the D gene, given 6 matching bases. The germline V gene specifies SGHTA as CDR1 and FQGNSA as CDR2. V is pared back by 5 bases and J by 3 bases, with 10 bases lying between the germline termini. Spanning cysteine to phenylalanine, the CDR3 consists of 13 amino acids. This entry keeps only the CDR3 DNA: 39 bases, framed from base 1. With all but the CDR3 taken from the reference TRBV7-2 and TRBJ1-1 genes, the full variable domain is: GAGVSQSPSNKVTEKGKDVELRCDPISGHTALYWYRQSLGQGLEFLIYFQGNSAPDKSGLPSDRFSAERTGGSVSTLTIQRTQQEDSAVYLCASSLRTDTEAFFGQGTRLTVV.